This TCR beta chain was identified during a study of control samples from healthy donors and cancer patients. Some clones are missing from TCRdb's copy, which holds only in-frame ones; the method was immunoSEQ multiplex PCR. The table has 80,000 to 100,000 clones, around 90% seen once. This CDR3 has 15 residues. Per the germline V gene, CDR1 is MDHEN and CDR2 is SYDVKM. Trimming took off 4 bases at V and 4 bases at J, with 14 bases between the two ends. This clonotype was obtained from a man aged 25-40 years in good health. This rearrangement joins TRBV28 to TRBJ2-1; D gene ambiguous. The sample taken for sequencing was blood. The CDR3 region is CASSWYSTTYNEQFF. CDR3 nucleotide sequence: TGTGCCAGCAGTTGGTACAGCACTACGTACAATGAGCAGTTCTTC.